The 6 T cell receptor beta chains reported below all come from one sample, sequenced in a study of post-analysis software for immune sequencing data. General observations from the study: When patients were compared with controls, about 5 TRBV segments were more frequent, TRBV5-6, TRBV5-1 and TRBV20-1 among them.

Unique molecular identifiers tagged the TCR beta cDNA libraries. TCRdb reanalysed the PCR reads using MiXCR and keeps one entry per CDR3 protein. The sample shows hundreds of thousands of distinct CDR3 sequences, 25% to 30% of them seen only once. For these receptors, no antigen is known. The sample comprised blood. The receptors derive from a girl aged 5-17 years with multiple sclerosis.

The V and J genes are TRBV10-2 and TRBJ2-1, with TRBD1 identical over 8 bases. J gave up 8 bases and V 2 bases, and 8 bases lay outside the gene matches. There are 15 residues in the CDR3. Germline CDR1 reads WSHSY; CDR2 reads SAAADI. The CDR3 DNA is TGCGCCAGCAGTGAGGGACAGGGTGGTTTCGATGAGCAGTTCTTC. The encoded protein is CASSEGQGGFDEQFF.

V usage is TRBV20-1 and J usage is TRBJ2-5; TRBD2 might be the D (6 bases). CDR1 is DFQATT, CDR2 SNEGSKA, per germline (reference sequence). The CDR3 spans 15 residues. Trimming removed 5 bases at V and 5 bases at J, with 21 bases between. The CDR3 sequence: CSAGWDWGDGETQYF. In DNA, the CDR3 is TGCAGTGCTGGGTGGGACTGGGGAGATGGGGAGACCCAGTACTTC.

This clonotype was seen a few times. This chain connects TRBV3-1 to TRBJ2-1; D is unresolved. The V end lost 4 bases, the J end lost 6 bases, and 10 bases lay between the germline ends. Germline CDR1 LGHDT, CDR2 YNNKEL (reference sequence). The CDR3 extends over 13 amino acids. The CDR3 nucleotides read TGTGCCAGCAGCCCCCCGACGCGCAATGAGCAGTTCTTC. Translated: CASSPPTRNEQFF.

This clonotype appeared a few times. The chain joins TRBV20-1 to TRBJ2-1; the match to TRBD2 covers 11 bases. Germline V gene sequence: CDR1 DFQATT, CDR2 SNEGSKA (reference sequence). The CDR3 consists of 15 residues. J gave up 5 bases and V 0 bases, and 3 bases lay outside the gene matches. The CDR3 is CSARDSGRVHNEQFF. In DNA, the CDR3 is TGCAGTGCTAGAGATAGCGGGAGGGTTCACAATGAGCAGTTCTTC.

This chain connects TRBV7-2 to TRBJ2-2, with 7 bases lining up with TRBD1. Germline lookup yields CDR1 SGHTA and CDR2 FQGNSA. The ends lost 5 bases at V and 7 bases at J; junction bases unmatched: 7. The CDR3 is 14 residues long. The CDR3 loop is CASSERGRSGELFF. The CDR3 region has the DNA TGTGCCAGCAGCGAAAGGGGGCGCAGCGGGGAGCTGTTTTTT.

Many counts were recorded for this clonotype. This rearrangement joins TRBV7-2 to TRBJ1-2; maybe TRBD1 (6 bases). V was cut by 1 base and J by 6 bases, with 15 bases left in between. In germline, CDR1 is SGHTA, CDR2 FQGNSA. There are 15 residues in the CDR3. Here the CDR3 DNA reads TGTGCCAGCAGCTTAGATTGGGGGCGTAGGGATGGCTACACCTTC. This codes for CASSLDWGRRDGYTF.